Presented here are 22 T cell receptor beta chains from one specimen sequenced in a study of T cell repertoires in cytomegalovirus infection. Their antigens remain unidentified. TCRdb re-called the reads through MiXCR, storing one row per CDR3 protein. The sample consists of fewer than 1,000,000 distinct CDR3 sequences, about 33% of them appearing once. Sample: cultured CD8+ T cells from PBMCs, taken from culture after CMV antigen stimulation. The origin of the receptors is a human donor in good health (CMV status not recorded). Some clones in this sample may be carry-over from other donors' samples.

This clonotype was seen at least ten times. The chain joins TRBV7-9 to TRBJ2-3; tentatively, D is TRBD1 (5 bases). V was cut by 5 bases and J by 2 bases, with 14 bases left in between. This CDR3 spans 15 amino acids. CDR1 is SEHNR, CDR2 FQNEAQ, per germline (reference sequence). The CDR3 nucleotides are TGTGCCAGCAGCCTCTCAGGGCTCTACACAGATACGCAGTATTTT. It specifies CASSLSGLYTDTQYF.

This clonotype was counted a few times. The V call is TRBV19, the J call TRBJ2-3, with 9 nucleotides matching TRBD2. V lost 3 bases and J lost 2; bases outside the gene matches: 3. Germline loops: CDR1 LNHDA, CDR2 SQIVND (reference sequence). The CDR3 spans 15 residues. The CDR3 bases are TGTGCCAGTAGTATCGAGCGGGGGGTCACAGATACGCAGTATTTT. Translated, it gives CASSIERGVTDTQYF. The whole variable domain, remainder taken from reference TRBV19 and TRBJ2-3, is DGGITQSPKYLFRKEGQNVTLSCEQNLNHDAMYWYRQDPGQGLRLIYYSQIVNDFQKGDIAEGYSVSREKKESFPLTVTSAQKNPTAFYLCASSIERGVTDTQYFGPGTRLTVL.

The chain uses TRBV27 and TRBJ1-1; possibly TRBD1 for D (6 bases). Germline V gene sequence: CDR1 MNHEY, CDR2 SMNVEV (reference sequence). Trimming took off 5 bases at V and 2 bases at J, with 15 bases between the two ends. This CDR3 has 15 amino acids. The CDR3 DNA sequence: TGTGCCAGCAGTCTCCAAGGGACATATAACACTGAAGCTTTCTTT. It specifies CASSLQGTYNTEAFF.

This chain joins TRBV6-2 or TRBV6-3 and TRBJ1-5; a possible D gene is TRBD1 (5 bases). The CDR3 contains 15 residues. V was trimmed by 5 bases and J by 7 bases, leaving 18 bases between them. Germline CDR1 and CDR2: MNHEY and SVGEGT. CDR3 in DNA: TGTGCCAGCAGTGCCGTCTATCTCAGGGACCAGCCCCAGCATTTT. This sequence encodes CASSAVYLRDQPQHF.

This clonotype was seen a handful of times. The V call is TRBV5-1, the J call TRBJ2-7, with D possibly TRBD1 on 5 matching bases. CDR3 length: 13 amino acids. Trimming cost V 8 bases and J 5 bases, with 17 bases left between them. CDR1 is SGHRS and CDR2 is YFSETQ in the germline V gene. Here the CDR3 DNA reads TGCGCCAGTTCAGGGAAGGTTGGGAACGAGCAGTACTTC. It codes for CASSGKVGNEQYF. Full variable domain (missing parts from reference TRBV5-1 and TRBJ2-7): KAGVTQTPRYLIKTRGQQVTLSCSPISGHRSVSWYQQTPGQGLQFLFEYFSETQRNKGNFPGRFSGRQFSNSRSEMNVSTLELGDSALYLCASSGKVGNEQYFGPGTRLTVT.

J is TRBJ1-2 and V is TRBV5-1; TRBD1 matches 8 bases. V gave up 4 bases and J gave up 3 bases; unmatched junction bases: 8. The CDR3 sequence is 15 residues long. CDR1 and CDR2 from the germline V gene are SGHRS and YFSETQ. The CDR3 DNA reads TGCGCCAGCAGCCTAGGACAGGGTGAGGACTATGGCTACACCTTC. Translating it yields CASSLGQGEDYGYTF. The full variable domain, completed using reference TRBV5-1 and TRBJ1-2, is KAGVTQTPRYLIKTRGQQVTLSCSPISGHRSVSWYQQTPGQGLQFLFEYFSETQRNKGNFPGRFSGRQFSNSRSEMNVSTLELGDSALYLCASSLGQGEDYGYTFGSGTRLTVV.

V is TRBV6-6 and J is TRBJ2-3; D is perhaps TRBD2 (5 bases). This CDR3 is 17 amino acids long. The ends were cut back, 0 bases at V and 2 bases at J, with 15 bases in the middle. Germline V gene sequence: CDR1 MNHNY, CDR2 SVGAGI (reference sequence). CDR3 amino acids: CASSYSSWKGDTDTQYF. The CDR3 nucleotides are TGTGCCAGCAGTTACTCGTCTTGGAAGGGAGACACAGATACGCAGTATTTT.

The V and J genes are TRBV12-5 and TRBJ1-5; possibly TRBD1 for D (6 bases). The CDR3 runs to 17 residues. CDR1 is LGHNT, CDR2 FRNRAP, per germline. V lost 4 bases, J lost 3 bases, and 19 bases lay in between. The CDR3: CASGSDDRSPHNQPQHF. CDR3 nucleotides: TGTGCTAGTGGTTCGGACGACAGGAGTCCTCACAATCAGCCCCAGCATTTT.

A few counts support this clonotype. The chain joins TRBV19 to TRBJ1-6; the D is unclear. Trimming took 1 base from V and 4 from J, leaving 5 bases between them. The CDR3 totals 14 residues. Looked up from germline, CDR1 is LNHDA and CDR2 is SQIVND (reference sequence). CDR3 sequence: CASSIAEYNSPLHF. CDR3 bases: TGTGCCAGTAGTATAGCGGAATATAATTCACCCCTCCACTTT.

The chain couples TRBV6-1 to TRBJ2-7; D not resolved. The V gene lost 8 bases and the J gene lost 1 base, with 15 bases spanning the gap. The CDR3 is 14 amino acids. Germline CDR1 reads MNHNS; CDR2 reads SASEGT. The CDR3 sequence: CASGNAAESYEQYV. The CDR3 DNA is TGTGCCAGCGGAAATGCGGCAGAATCCTACGAGCAGTACGTC.

V and J are TRBV27 and TRBJ2-7, with 8 bases aligning to TRBD1. This CDR3 is 17 amino acids long. Germline V gene lookup returns CDR1 MNHEY and CDR2 SMNVEV (reference sequence). V shed 5 bases and J 5 bases; nucleotides not matched to a gene: 17. The CDR3 protein is CASSPHFWGQAPHEQYV. Here the CDR3 DNA reads TGTGCCAGCAGTCCCCACTTCTGGGGACAGGCTCCTCACGAGCAGTACGTC.

The chain employs TRBV2 and TRBJ1-3; D gene ambiguous. The germline V and J ends were trimmed by 10 bases and 0 bases, with 13 bases remaining between them. The CDR3 length is 14 residues. Germline V gene data show CDR1 as SNHLY and CDR2 as FYNNEI. CDR3 loop: CAIWTESSGNTIYF. The CDR3 nucleotides read TGTGCCATCTGGACTGAGAGCTCTGGAAACACCATATATTTT.

This clonotype has ten or more counts. The chain has TRBV7-8 and TRBJ2-2; possible D gene TRBD2, 5 bases. From germline, CDR1 is SGHVS and CDR2 FQNEAQ. The CDR3 is 14 residues long. Trimming shortened V by 5 bases and J by 8 bases, and 15 bases separated the two germline ends. The CDR3 region is CASSPTSAGGELFF. The CDR3 coding sequence is TGTGCCAGCAGCCCCACGAGCGCGGGTGGGGAGCTGTTTTTT.

The table lists this clonotype with many counts. The rearrangement uses TRBV7-2 and TRBJ2-5, with D tentatively TRBD2 (5 bases). V was cut by 6 bases and J by 5 bases, with 13 bases left in between. CDR1 and CDR2 (germline): SGHTA, FQGNSA. The CDR3 is 13 amino acids. The CDR3 nucleotides are TGTGCCAGCAGTCCACCCGGGGATGAGACCCAGTACTTC. It encodes CASSPPGDETQYF.

This chain links TRBV2 with TRBJ2-7, with D hard to call. CDR1 SNHLY and CDR2 FYNNEI come from the germline V gene. V lost 11 bases, J lost 2 bases, and 19 bases lay in between. The length of the CDR3 is 14 residues. This CDR3 is CAAAWAPGPYEQYV. CDR3 coding DNA: TGTGCCGCCGCATGGGCCCCAGGTCCCTACGAGCAGTACGTC.

This sequence joins TRBV7-9 and TRBJ2-1; 16 nucleotides line up with TRBD2. The V gene end was trimmed by 5 bases and the J gene end by 8 bases; junction bases not matched to a gene: 9. The CDR3 is 17 residues long. The V gene's germline CDR1 is SEHNR and CDR2 FQNEAQ (reference sequence). The CDR3 loop reads CASSPLPGTSGGDEQFF. Written as DNA, the CDR3 is TGTGCCAGCAGCCCTCTCCCCGGGACTAGCGGGGGGGATGAGCAGTTCTTC.

V gene TRBV4-1 combines with J gene TRBJ2-3; unclear D gene. With 0 bases removed from V and 0 bases from J, the gap between germline ends came to 13 bases. The germline V gene has CDR1 MGHRA and CDR2 YSYEKL. The length of the CDR3 is 17 residues. The CDR3 DNA reads as TGCGCCAGCAGCCAAGAAGTATTTCGTGTAAGCACAGATACGCAGTATTTT. Translated: CASSQEVFRVSTDTQYF.

This chain joins TRBV5-6 and TRBJ2-7; TRBD1 agrees at 12 bases. The CDR3 sequence is 15 residues long. Per germline, CDR1 SGHDT and CDR2 YYEEEE. With 2 bases clipped from V and 2 bases from J, the junction kept 2 bases outside the gene matches. The CDR3 nucleotides read TGTGCCAGCAGCTTCGGGACAGGGGGCCCCTACGAGCAGTACTTC. Protein: CASSFGTGGPYEQYF.

As for this clonotype: A much more abundant neighbour one base away suggests this may be a read error. The chain links TRBV7-2 to TRBJ2-1; D gene unclear. CDR1 SGHTA and CDR2 FQGNSA come from the germline V gene. The length of the CDR3 is 15 residues. The CDR3 sequence is CVSSPGPYSYNEQFF. In DNA, the CDR3 is TGTGTCAGCAGCCCAGGACCTTACTCTTACAATGAGCAGTTCTTC.

This clonotype was seen a handful of times. The rearrangement links TRBV7-6 to TRBJ2-5; TRBD1 matches 7 bases. After removal of 4 bases from V and 2 bases from J, the junction contained 7 bases not matched to a gene. The germline gives CDR1 SGHVS, CDR2 FNYEAQ. CDR3 size: 15 residues. CDR3 protein: CASSSPKGQQETQYF. CDR3 DNA sequence: TGTGCCAGCAGCTCACCGAAGGGACAGCAAGAGACCCAGTACTTC.

This clonotype showed up just a few times. The chain links TRBV7-3 to TRBJ2-3, with a weak D call TRBD2 (6 bases). Per the germline V gene, CDR1 is SGHTA and CDR2 is FQGTGA. This CDR3 region has 15 residues. V shed 4 bases and J shed 1 base, with 12 bases lying between them. In nucleotides, the CDR3 is TGTGCCAGCAGCTCTATGGGGGGTGGCACAGATACGCAGTATTTT. Translated: CASSSMGGGTDTQYF.

There are many counts of this clonotype. The V and J genes are TRBV7-2 and TRBJ2-1, with no clear D. The V end lost 1 base, the J end lost 7 bases, and 8 bases lay between the germline ends. Germline CDR1 SGHTA, CDR2 FQGNSA. The CDR3 is made up of 13 amino acids. CDR3 in amino acids: CASSLERWNEQFF. In DNA, the CDR3 is TGTGCCAGCAGCTTAGAAAGGTGGAATGAGCAGTTCTTC.